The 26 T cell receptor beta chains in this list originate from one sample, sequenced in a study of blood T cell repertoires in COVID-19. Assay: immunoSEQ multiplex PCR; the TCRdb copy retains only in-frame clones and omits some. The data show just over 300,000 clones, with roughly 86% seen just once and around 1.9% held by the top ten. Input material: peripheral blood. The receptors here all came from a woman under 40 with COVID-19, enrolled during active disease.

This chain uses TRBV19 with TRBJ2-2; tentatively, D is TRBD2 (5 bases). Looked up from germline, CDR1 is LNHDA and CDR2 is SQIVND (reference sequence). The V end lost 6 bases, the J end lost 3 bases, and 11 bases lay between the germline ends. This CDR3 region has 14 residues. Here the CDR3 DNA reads TGTGCCAGTAGGTCACTAGGAGACACCGGGGAGCTGTTTTTT. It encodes CASRSLGDTGELFF.

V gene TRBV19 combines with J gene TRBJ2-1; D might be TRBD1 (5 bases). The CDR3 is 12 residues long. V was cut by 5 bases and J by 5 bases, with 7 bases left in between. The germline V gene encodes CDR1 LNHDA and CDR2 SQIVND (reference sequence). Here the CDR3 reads CASSQGDNEQFF. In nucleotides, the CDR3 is TGTGCCAGTAGTCAAGGGGACAATGAGCAGTTCTTC.

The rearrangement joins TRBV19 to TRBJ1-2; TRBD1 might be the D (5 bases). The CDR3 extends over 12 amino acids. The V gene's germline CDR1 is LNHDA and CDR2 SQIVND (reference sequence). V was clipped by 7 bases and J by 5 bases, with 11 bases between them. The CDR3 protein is CASNERGYGYTF. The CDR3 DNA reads TGTGCCAGTAACGAGCGGGGGTATGGCTACACCTTC.

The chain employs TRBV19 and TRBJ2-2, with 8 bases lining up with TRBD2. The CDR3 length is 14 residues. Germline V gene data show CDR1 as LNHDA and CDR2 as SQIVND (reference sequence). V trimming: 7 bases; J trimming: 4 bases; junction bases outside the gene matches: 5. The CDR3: CASNSGTSTGELFF. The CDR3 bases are TGTGCCAGTAACTCCGGGACTAGCACCGGGGAGCTGTTTTTT. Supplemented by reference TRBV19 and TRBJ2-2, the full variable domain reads DGGITQSPKYLFRKEGQNVTLSCEQNLNHDAMYWYRQDPGQGLRLIYYSQIVNDFQKGDIAEGYSVSREKKESFPLTVTSAQKNPTAFYLCASNSGTSTGELFFGEGSRLTVL.

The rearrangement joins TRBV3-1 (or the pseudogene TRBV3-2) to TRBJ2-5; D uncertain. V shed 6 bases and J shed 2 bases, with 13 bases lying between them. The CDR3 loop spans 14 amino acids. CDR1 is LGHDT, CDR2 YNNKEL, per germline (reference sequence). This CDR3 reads CASRPRRRQETQYF. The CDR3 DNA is TGTGCCAGCAGACCCCGTCGCAGGCAAGAGACCCAGTACTTC.

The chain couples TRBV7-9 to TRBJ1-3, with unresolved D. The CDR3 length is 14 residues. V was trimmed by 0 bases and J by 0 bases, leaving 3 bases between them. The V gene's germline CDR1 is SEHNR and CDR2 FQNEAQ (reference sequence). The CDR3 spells CASSLANSGNTIYF. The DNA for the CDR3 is TGTGCCAGCAGCTTAGCCAACTCTGGAAACACCATATATTTT.

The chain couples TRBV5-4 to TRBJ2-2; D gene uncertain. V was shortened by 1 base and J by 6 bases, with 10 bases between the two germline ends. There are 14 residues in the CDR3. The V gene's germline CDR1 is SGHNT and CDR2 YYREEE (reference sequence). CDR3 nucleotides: TGTGCCAGCAGCTTGATCCTTAATCCCGGGGAGCTGTTTTTT. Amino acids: CASSLILNPGELFF.

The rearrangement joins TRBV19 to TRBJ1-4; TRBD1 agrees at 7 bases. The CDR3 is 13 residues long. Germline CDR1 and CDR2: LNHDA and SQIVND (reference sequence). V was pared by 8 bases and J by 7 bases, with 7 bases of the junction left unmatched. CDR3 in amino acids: CASSRQGGEKLFF. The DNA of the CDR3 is TGTGCCAGTTCTAGACAGGGAGGTGAAAAACTGTTTTTT.

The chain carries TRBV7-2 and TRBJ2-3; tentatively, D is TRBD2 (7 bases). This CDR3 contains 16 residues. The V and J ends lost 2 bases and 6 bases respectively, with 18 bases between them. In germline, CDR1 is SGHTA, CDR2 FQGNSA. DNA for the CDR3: TGTGCCAGCAGCTTATCCAACGGGGGGCAGGGGGATACGCAGTATTTT. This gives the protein CASSLSNGGQGDTQYF. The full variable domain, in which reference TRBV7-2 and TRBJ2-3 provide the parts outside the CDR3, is GAGVSQSPSNKVTEKGKDVELRCDPISGHTALYWYRQSLGQGLEFLIYFQGNSAPDKSGLPSDRFSAERTGGSVSTLTIQRTQQEDSAVYLCASSLSNGGQGDTQYFGPGTRLTVL.

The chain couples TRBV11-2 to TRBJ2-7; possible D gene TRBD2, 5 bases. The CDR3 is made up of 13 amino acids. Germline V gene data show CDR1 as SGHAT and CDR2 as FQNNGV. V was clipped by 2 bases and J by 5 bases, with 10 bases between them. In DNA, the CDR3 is TGTGCCAGCAGCTTATCGGGGAGCGACGAGCAGTACTTC. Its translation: CASSLSGSDEQYF. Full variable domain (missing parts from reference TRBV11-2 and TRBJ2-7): EAGVAQSPRYKIIEKRQSVAFWCNPISGHATLYWYQQILGQGPKLLIQFQNNGVVDDSQLPKDRFSAERLKGVDSTLKIQPAKLEDSAVYLCASSLSGSDEQYFGPGTRLTVT.

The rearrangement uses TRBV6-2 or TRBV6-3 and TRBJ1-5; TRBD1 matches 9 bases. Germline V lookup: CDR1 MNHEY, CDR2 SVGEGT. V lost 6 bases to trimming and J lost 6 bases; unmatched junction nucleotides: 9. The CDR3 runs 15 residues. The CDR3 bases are TGTGCCAGCAGCTGGACAGGGGCAGAGAGTCAGCCCCAGCATTTT. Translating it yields CASSWTGAESQPQHF.

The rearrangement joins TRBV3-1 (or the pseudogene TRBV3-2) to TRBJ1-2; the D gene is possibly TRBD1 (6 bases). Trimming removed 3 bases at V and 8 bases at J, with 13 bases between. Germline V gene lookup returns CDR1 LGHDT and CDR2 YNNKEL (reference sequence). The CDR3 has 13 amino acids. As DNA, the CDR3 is TGTGCCAGCAGCCAGGTTGGAAGGGGGGGCTACACCTTC. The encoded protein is CASSQVGRGGYTF.

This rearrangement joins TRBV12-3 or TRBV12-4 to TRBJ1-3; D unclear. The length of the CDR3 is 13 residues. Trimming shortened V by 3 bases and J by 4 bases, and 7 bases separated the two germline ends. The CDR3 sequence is CASSFLVGNTIYF. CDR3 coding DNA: TGTGCCAGCAGTTTCTTAGTCGGAAACACCATATATTTT.

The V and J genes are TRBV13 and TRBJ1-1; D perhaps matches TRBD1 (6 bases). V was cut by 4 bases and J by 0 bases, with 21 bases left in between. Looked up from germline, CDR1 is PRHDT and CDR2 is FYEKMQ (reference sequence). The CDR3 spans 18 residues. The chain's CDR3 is CASSSWQGRGGLNTEAFF. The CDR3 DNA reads TGTGCCAGCAGCTCATGGCAGGGGCGCGGGGGGTTGAACACTGAAGCTTTCTTT.

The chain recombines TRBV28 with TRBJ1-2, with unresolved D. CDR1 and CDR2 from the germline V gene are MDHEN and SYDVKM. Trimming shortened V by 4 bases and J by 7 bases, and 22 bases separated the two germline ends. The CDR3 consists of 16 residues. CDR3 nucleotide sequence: TGTGCCAGCAGTTCTCTCCGTTCGCCCTCGCGGGGTGGCTACACCTTC. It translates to CASSSLRSPSRGGYTF.

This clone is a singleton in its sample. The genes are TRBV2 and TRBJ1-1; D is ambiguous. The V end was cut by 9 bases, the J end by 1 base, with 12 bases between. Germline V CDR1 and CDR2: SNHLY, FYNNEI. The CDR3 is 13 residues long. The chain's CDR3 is CASIIAQNTEAFF. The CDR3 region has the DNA TGTGCCAGTATAATAGCCCAGAACACTGAAGCTTTCTTT.

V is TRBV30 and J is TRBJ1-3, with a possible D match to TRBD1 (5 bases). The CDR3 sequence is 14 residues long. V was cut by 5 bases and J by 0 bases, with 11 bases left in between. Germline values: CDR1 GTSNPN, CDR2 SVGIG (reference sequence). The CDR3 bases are TGTGCCTGGGGAACAGGAAGCTCTGGAAACACCATATATTTT. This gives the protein CAWGTGSSGNTIYF.

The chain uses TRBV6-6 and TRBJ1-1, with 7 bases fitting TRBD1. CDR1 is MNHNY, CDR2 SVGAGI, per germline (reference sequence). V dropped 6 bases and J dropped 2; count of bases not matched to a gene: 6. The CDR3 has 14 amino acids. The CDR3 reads CASSRGQANTEAFF. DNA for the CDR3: TGTGCCAGCAGCCGCGGACAGGCCAACACTGAAGCTTTCTTT.

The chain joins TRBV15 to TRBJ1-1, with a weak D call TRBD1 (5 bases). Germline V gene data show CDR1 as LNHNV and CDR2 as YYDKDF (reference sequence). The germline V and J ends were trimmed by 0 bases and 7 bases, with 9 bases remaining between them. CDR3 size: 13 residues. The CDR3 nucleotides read TGTGCCACCAGCAGAGACTGGGGGGGTGAAGCTTTCTTT. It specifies CATSRDWGGEAFF. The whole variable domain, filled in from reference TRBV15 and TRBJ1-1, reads DAMVIQNPRYQVTQFGKPVTLSCSQTLNHNVMYWYQQKSSQAPKLLFHYYDKDFNNEADTPDNFQSRRPNTSFCFLDIRSPGLGDTAMYLCATSRDWGGEAFFGQGTRLTVV.

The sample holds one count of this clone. In nucleotides, the CDR3 is TGTGCCAGCAGCCTGGGGACAGGGGCAGAGACCCAGTACTTC. Translation gives CASSLGTGAETQYF. The chain is built from TRBV4-2 and TRBJ2-5, with 10 bases lining up with TRBD1. V dropped 4 bases and J dropped 4; count of bases not matched to a gene: 3. CDR3 length: 14 amino acids. Looked up from germline, CDR1 is LGHNA and CDR2 is YNFKEQ.

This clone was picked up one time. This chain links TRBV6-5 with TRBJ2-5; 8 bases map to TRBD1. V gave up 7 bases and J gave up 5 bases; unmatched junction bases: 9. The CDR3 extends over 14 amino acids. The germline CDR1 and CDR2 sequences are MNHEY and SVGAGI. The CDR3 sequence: CASIYRGKGETQYF. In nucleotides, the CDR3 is TGTGCCAGCATATACAGGGGGAAAGGGGAGACCCAGTACTTC.

The CDR3 DNA reads as TGTGCCAGCAGATGGGACAGGGGGCGCTGGAATGAGCAGTTCTTC. Encoded protein: CASRWDRGRWNEQFF. The chain carries TRBV13 and TRBJ2-1, with 12 nucleotides matching TRBD1. Germline lookup yields CDR1 PRHDT and CDR2 FYEKMQ (reference sequence). V trimming: 6 bases; J trimming: 7 bases; junction bases outside the gene matches: 7. The CDR3 runs 15 residues.

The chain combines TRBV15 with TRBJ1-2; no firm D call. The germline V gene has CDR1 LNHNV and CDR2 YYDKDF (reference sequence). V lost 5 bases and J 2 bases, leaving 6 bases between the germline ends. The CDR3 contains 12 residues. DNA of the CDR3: TGTGCCACCAGCCACTCAAACTATGGCTACACCTTC. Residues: CATSHSNYGYTF.

The CDR3 loop is CSDLTPTGDRTEAFF. The CDR3 DNA reads as TGCAGCGACCTAACCCCTACAGGGGATAGAACTGAAGCTTTCTTT. The V call is TRBV29-1, the J call TRBJ1-1; 7 nucleotides match TRBD1. CDR3 length: 15 amino acids. Germline V CDR1 and CDR2: SQVTM, ANQGSEA. V lost 7 bases and J lost 5; bases outside the gene matches: 16. Using reference TRBV29-1 and TRBJ1-1 for the parts outside the CDR3, the full variable domain is SAVISQKPSRDICQRGTSLTIQCQVDSQVTMMFWYRQQPGQSLTLIATANQGSEATYESGFVIDKFPISRPNLTFSTLTVSNMSPEDSSIYLCSDLTPTGDRTEAFFGQGTRLTVV.

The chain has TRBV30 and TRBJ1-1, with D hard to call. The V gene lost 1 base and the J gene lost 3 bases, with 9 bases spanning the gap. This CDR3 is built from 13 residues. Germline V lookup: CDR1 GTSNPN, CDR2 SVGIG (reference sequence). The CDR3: CAWSGIGDTEAFF. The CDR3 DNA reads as TGTGCCTGGAGTGGAATCGGGGACACTGAAGCTTTCTTT.

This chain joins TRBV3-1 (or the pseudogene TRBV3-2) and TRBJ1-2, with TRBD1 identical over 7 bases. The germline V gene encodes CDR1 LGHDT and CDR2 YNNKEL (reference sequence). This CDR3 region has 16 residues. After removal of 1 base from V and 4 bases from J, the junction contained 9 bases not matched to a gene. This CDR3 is CASSQALTGTAYGYTF. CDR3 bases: TGTGCCAGCAGCCAAGCACTCACCGGGACAGCCTATGGCTACACCTTC.